The 8 T cell receptor beta chains below were found in one sample sequenced in a study of cytomegalovirus exposure and HLA in healthy donors. Use of 60 Vbeta and 13 Jbeta primers characterized the PCR. Profiled with immunoSEQ multiplex PCR; TCRdb holds only in-frame clones, not every one. The sample table includes roughly 190,000 clones. Sequenced: PBMCs. The source is a man aged 25-45 years in good health and CMV-seronegative.

CDR3 in DNA: TGTGCCAGCATGAATCCCAGGGGGAACTTCGGGCAGCCCCAGCATTTT. Translation: CASMNPRGNFGQPQHF. This chain links TRBV27 with TRBJ1-5, with 7 bases lining up with TRBD1. Germline CDR1 is MNHEY and CDR2 is SMNVEV (reference sequence). This CDR3 region has 16 residues. V lost 7 bases to trimming and J lost 7 bases; unmatched junction nucleotides: 16.

This chain joins TRBV5-1 and TRBJ2-7; 8 bases match TRBD1. V gave up 4 bases and J gave up 6 bases; unmatched junction bases: 9. This CDR3 comprises 14 residues. The germline V gene encodes CDR1 SGHRS and CDR2 YFSETQ. CDR3 amino acids: CASSQLDRAGEQYF. CDR3 nucleotide sequence: TGCGCCAGCAGCCAACTGGACAGGGCGGGCGAGCAGTACTTC.

V is TRBV5-1 and J is TRBJ1-1; no clear D gene. Germline CDR1 is SGHRS and CDR2 is YFSETQ. The CDR3 is 12 amino acids. Trimming pared 1 base from V and 2 bases from J, leaving 3 bases between. The CDR3, as DNA: TGCGCCAGCAGCTTGCTAAACACTGAAGCTTTCTTT. Translated, it gives CASSLLNTEAFF.

The chain recombines TRBV28 with TRBJ2-3; TRBD2 matches at 11 bases. CDR1 is MDHEN and CDR2 is SYDVKM in the germline V gene. V shed 7 bases, J shed 0 bases, and the junction held 12 bases outside the gene matches. The CDR3 is made up of 18 amino acids. The CDR3 DNA reads as TGTGCCAGCACCATAGGGCTAGCGGGAGGACCCAGCACAGATACGCAGTATTTT. Amino acids: CASTIGLAGGPSTDTQYF.

This chain's CDR3 is CASSVDPSSGNTIYF. DNA for the CDR3: TGTGCCAGCAGCGTAGACCCCAGCTCTGGAAACACCATATATTTT. This chain uses TRBV9 with TRBJ1-3; D unresolved. This CDR3 contains 15 residues. The V gene's germline CDR1 is SGDLS and CDR2 YYNGEE. V lost 0 bases and J 0 bases, leaving 7 bases between the germline ends.

This rearrangement joins TRBV14 to TRBJ2-1, with unresolved D. Germline CDR1 SGHDN, CDR2 FVKESK. The CDR3 spans 14 residues. V lost 2 bases to trimming and J lost 0 bases, with 5 bases between them. The CDR3 spells CASSQLSSYNEQFF. Written as DNA, the CDR3 is TGTGCCAGCAGCCAACTGAGCTCCTACAATGAGCAGTTCTTC.

The V gene is TRBV11-3, the J gene TRBJ2-2; 9 bases match TRBD1. Germline-derived CDR1 and CDR2 are SGHNT and YENEEA. V dropped 3 bases and J dropped 5; count of bases not matched to a gene: 4. CDR3 length: 15 amino acids. CDR3 DNA sequence: TGTGCCAGCAGCTTCCGGGACAGGGATACCGGGGAGCTGTTTTTT. It translates to CASSFRDRDTGELFF.

The DNA for the CDR3 is TGTGCCAGTAGTATCGCCGGGACAGGTTACCCCTACGAGCAGTACTTC. Its translation: CASSIAGTGYPYEQYF. This chain joins TRBV19 and TRBJ2-7; 8 bases match TRBD1. J gave up 2 bases and V 3 bases, and 9 bases lay outside the gene matches. The CDR3 has 16 residues. Germline values: CDR1 LNHDA, CDR2 SQIVND (reference sequence).